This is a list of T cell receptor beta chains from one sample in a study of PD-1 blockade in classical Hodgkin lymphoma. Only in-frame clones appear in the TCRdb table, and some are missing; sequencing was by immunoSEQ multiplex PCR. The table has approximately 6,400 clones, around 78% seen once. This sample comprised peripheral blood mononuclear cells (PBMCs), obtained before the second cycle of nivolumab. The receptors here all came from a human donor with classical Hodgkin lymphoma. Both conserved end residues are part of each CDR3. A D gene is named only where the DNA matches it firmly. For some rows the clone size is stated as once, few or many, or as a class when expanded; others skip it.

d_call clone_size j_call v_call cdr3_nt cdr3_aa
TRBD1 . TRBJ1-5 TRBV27 TGTGCCAGCAGCAGGGGGGATCAGCCCCAGCATTTT CASSRGDQPQHF
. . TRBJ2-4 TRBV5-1 TGCGCCAGCCAGGAGGGGGGGCCAAAAAACATTCAGTACTTC CASQEGGPKNIQYF
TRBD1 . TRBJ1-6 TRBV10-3 TGTGCCATCACCGACAGGGTCTCTTCACCCCTCCACTTT CAITDRVSSPLHF
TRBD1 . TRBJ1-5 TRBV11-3 TGTGCCAGCAGCACCACGACAGGGGGGATTGGAGCCCAGCATTTT CASSTTTGGIGAQHF
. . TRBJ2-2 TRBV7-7 TGTGCTAGCAGCCCCGGGACAAACACCGGGGAGCTGTTTTTT CASSPGTNTGELFF
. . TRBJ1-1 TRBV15 TGTGCCACCAGCAGAGATGACAAGAGGAACACTGAAGCTTTCTTT CATSRDDKRNTEAFF
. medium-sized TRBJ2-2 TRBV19 TGTGCCAGTAGTCTGGATATTAGAGGGGAGCTGTTTTTT CASSLDIRGELFF
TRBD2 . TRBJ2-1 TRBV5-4 TGTGCCAGCAGCTCCGGGACTAGCGGGATAGGTGATGAGCAGTTCTTC CASSSGTSGIGDEQFF
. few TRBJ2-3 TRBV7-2 TGTGCCAGCAGCCACCGGGACCCGCGCACAGATACGCAGTATTTT CASSHRDPRTDTQYF
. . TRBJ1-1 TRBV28 TGTGCCAGCAGTTTTCTCTGGGCTGAAGCTTTCTTT CASSFLWAEAFF
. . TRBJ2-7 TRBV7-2 TGTGCCAGCAGCCCCCCAGAGAGCTCCTACGAGCAGTACTTC CASSPPESSYEQYF
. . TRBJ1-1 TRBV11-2 TGTGCCAGCAGCTTAGAGTGGACACAGAACACTGAAGCTTTCTTT CASSLEWTQNTEAFF
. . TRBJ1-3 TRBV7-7 TGTGCCAGCAGCTTAGTGGGTCAGGCCCACAGTCACCAATTT CASSLVGQAHSHQF
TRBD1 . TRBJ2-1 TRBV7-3 TGTGCCAGCAGCTTATCCTGGACAGGGAACAACAATGAGCAGTTCTTC CASSLSWTGNNNEQFF
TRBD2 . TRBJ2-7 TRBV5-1 TGCGCCAGCAGCCAGGGACTAGCGGGCCCTCGGCAGTACTTC CASSQGLAGPRQYF
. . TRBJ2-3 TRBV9 TGTGCCAGCAGCGTGGCGCCTAGCGTGGATACGCAGTATTTT CASSVAPSVDTQYF
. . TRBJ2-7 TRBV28 TGTGCCAGCAGTCTGGACCCATTTGCCGCCTACGAGCAGTACTTC CASSLDPFAAYEQYF
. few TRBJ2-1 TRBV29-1 TGCAGCGTTGCGCAGGGTAATGAGCAGTTCTTC CSVAQGNEQFF
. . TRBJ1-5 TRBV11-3 TGTGCCAGCAGCTTGGACGGTAGCAATCAGCCCCAGCATTTT CASSLDGSNQPQHF
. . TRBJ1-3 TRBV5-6 TGTGCCAGCAGCCCTGCCGGGCAAGGAAACACCATATATTTT CASSPAGQGNTIYF
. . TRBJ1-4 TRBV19 TGTGCCAGTAGTGCTCAGGGTAGGGCTAATGAAAAACTGTTTTTT CASSAQGRANEKLFF
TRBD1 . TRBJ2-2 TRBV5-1 TGCGCCAGCAGCTTGGCCCCGGGACAGGGGGCGATTTCTCGCACCGGGGAGCTGTTTTTT CASSLAPGQGAISRTGELFF
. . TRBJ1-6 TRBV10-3 TGTGCAACAAAGGCGGCACTAGATAATTCACCCCTCCACTTT CATKAALDNSPLHF